The 23 T cell receptor beta chains presented below share a single source sample, sequenced in a study of blood T cell repertoires in COVID-19. The table came from immunoSEQ multiplex PCR; TCRdb's copy has only in-frame clones and leaves some out. There are under 200,000 clones in the sample; over 70% occur only once, and about 5.7% lies in the top ten. The source material was PBMCs or T cells enriched from blood (not recorded which). The receptors were gathered from a woman in her forties with acute COVID-19.

J is TRBJ1-5 and V is TRBV6-1; D is unclear. V was pared by 1 base and J by 2 bases, with 12 bases between. Germline V gene lookup returns CDR1 MNHNS and CDR2 SASEGT. The length of the CDR3 is 16 residues. The CDR3 nucleotides read TGTGCCAGCAGTGAAGACTTGGGCACAGGCAATCAGCCCCAGCATTTT. It is translated as CASSEDLGTGNQPQHF.

This chain uses TRBV7-9 with TRBJ2-6; TRBD2 is a possible D gene (5 bases). CDR1 SEHNR and CDR2 FQNEAQ come from the germline V gene (reference sequence). CDR3 length: 13 residues. V was pared by 8 bases and J by 4 bases, with 9 bases between. The CDR3 DNA sequence: TGTGCCAGCGGAGGATCAGGGGCCAACGTCCTGACTTTC. This translates into CASGGSGANVLTF.

V and J are TRBV5-5 and TRBJ2-4; tentative D call: TRBD2 (5 bases). CDR1 SGHKS and CDR2 YYEKEE come from the germline V gene (reference sequence). The CDR3 length is 11 residues. Trimming took 4 bases from V and 8 from J, leaving 7 bases between them. The CDR3 DNA is TGTGCCAGCAGCGAGGGTGACATTCAGTACTTC. Protein sequence: CASSEGDIQYF. The entire variable domain, with the rest obtained from reference TRBV5-5 and TRBJ2-4, is as follows: DAGVTQSPTHLIKTRGQQVTLRCSPISGHKSVSWYQQVLGQGPQFIFQYYEKEERGRGNFPDRFSARQFPNYSSELNVNALLLGDSALYLCASSEGDIQYFGAGTRLSVL.

This clone was observed a few times. CDR3 loop: CASSLGSENSPLHF. DNA of the CDR3: TGCGCCAGCAGCTTGGGGAGCGAAAATTCACCCCTCCACTTT. The chain has TRBV5-1 and TRBJ1-6; D is unresolved. The CDR3 is 14 residues long. Germline CDR1 SGHRS, CDR2 YFSETQ. Between the trimmed V and J ends, which lost 0 bases and 7 bases, there was a span of 8 bases.

The chain has TRBV30 and TRBJ1-3; 9 bases match TRBD1. V was clipped by 2 bases and J by 2 bases; unmatched bases: 7. Germline CDR1 and CDR2: GTSNPN and SVGIG (reference sequence). The CDR3 extends over 16 amino acids. For the CDR3, the DNA is TGTGCCTGGAGTCCGGGACAGGGAAAAACTGGAAACACCATATATTTT. Its protein is CAWSPGQGKTGNTIYF.

This clone was counted once. The chain joins TRBV19 to TRBJ1-1, with 7 positions matching TRBD1. The germline gives CDR1 LNHDA, CDR2 SQIVND (reference sequence). V lost 7 bases to trimming and J lost 8 bases; unmatched junction nucleotides: 13. This CDR3 comprises 14 residues. The CDR3, as DNA: TGTGCCAGTACCTGGACAGGCAGGCGCGGGGAAGCTTTCTTT. Translated: CASTWTGRRGEAFF.

This clone was observed a few times. The V gene is TRBV29-1, the J gene TRBJ1-1; D is ambiguous. V was trimmed by 7 bases and J by 1 base, leaving 13 bases between them. The CDR3 spans 13 residues. CDR1 is SQVTM and CDR2 is ANQGSEA in the germline V gene. The CDR3 DNA is TGCAGCGCCCAGCGGCAAACGAACACTGAAGCTTTCTTT. It encodes CSAQRQTNTEAFF.

The chain has TRBV7-2 and TRBJ2-2, with 7 nucleotides matching TRBD1. The germline CDR1 and CDR2 sequences are SGHTA and FQGNSA. The CDR3 is 15 residues long. Trimming took 3 bases from V and 4 from J; bases not matched to a gene: 5. As DNA, the CDR3 is TGTGCCAGCAGCTTGGAGGCAGGGGGCACCGGGGAGCTGTTTTTT. Translating gives CASSLEAGGTGELFF. The variable domain in full, with the rest retrieved from reference TRBV7-2 and TRBJ2-2, is GAGVSQSPSNKVTEKGKDVELRCDPISGHTALYWYRQSLGQGLEFLIYFQGNSAPDKSGLPSDRFSAERTGGSVSTLTIQRTQQEDSAVYLCASSLEAGGTGELFFGEGSRLTVL.

This chain uses TRBV2 with TRBJ1-1; D perhaps matches TRBD1 (6 bases). This CDR3 spans 16 amino acids. V gave up 7 bases and J gave up 0 bases, with 18 bases separating them. CDR1 and CDR2 (germline): SNHLY, FYNNEI. In DNA, the CDR3 is TGTGCCAGCACTTGGGCAGGGGTCGGGGTGAACACTGAAGCTTTCTTT. This codes for CASTWAGVGVNTEAFF.

The chain carries TRBV7-3 and TRBJ2-1, with 8 bases fitting TRBD1. This CDR3 region has 13 residues. Unmatched junction bases numbered 4, after V lost 6 bases and J lost 6 bases. Germline values: CDR1 SGHTA, CDR2 FQGTGA. The CDR3 loop reads CASRPTGGNEQFF. The CDR3 DNA sequence: TGTGCCAGCAGACCAACAGGGGGCAATGAGCAGTTCTTC.

The chain couples TRBV7-8 to TRBJ1-2; D perhaps matches TRBD1 (6 bases). Germline lookup yields CDR1 SGHVS and CDR2 FQNEAQ. This CDR3 contains 16 residues. V lost 2 bases to trimming and J lost 10 bases, with 23 bases between them. CDR3 nucleotide sequence: TGTGCCAGCAGCTTAATGAGGGGGGGCGGGCCTACGTCCTACACCTTC. This sequence encodes CASSLMRGGGPTSYTF.

The genes are TRBV6-5 and TRBJ1-2, with D possibly TRBD1 on 5 matching bases. This CDR3 spans 13 amino acids. Trimming shortened V by 6 bases and J by 4 bases, and 12 bases separated the two germline ends. The germline CDR1 and CDR2 sequences are MNHEY and SVGAGI. The CDR3, as DNA: TGTGCCAGCAGCCCAGGGTCTAGCTATGGCTACACCTTC. This encodes CASSPGSSYGYTF.

The chain has TRBV5-1 and TRBJ2-3, with TRBD1 matching over 8 bases. Trimming at V came to 3 bases and at J to 6 bases, leaving 12 bases not matched to a gene. From germline, CDR1 is SGHRS and CDR2 YFSETQ. This CDR3 region has 16 residues. CDR3 loop: CASSSASGTGSDTQYF. The DNA for the CDR3 is TGCGCCAGCAGCTCAGCCTCCGGGACAGGCTCTGATACGCAGTATTTT.

CDR3 protein: CAISDPIQGSGTEAFF. The CDR3 DNA sequence: TGTGCCATCAGTGACCCCATACAGGGATCGGGCACTGAAGCTTTCTTT. The chain joins TRBV10-3 to TRBJ1-1, with D maybe TRBD1 (6 bases). This CDR3 comprises 16 residues. V was trimmed by 3 bases and J by 4 bases, leaving 18 bases between them. Germline V gene sequence: CDR1 ENHRY, CDR2 SYGVKD.

This clone has a single count. This chain uses TRBV3-1 (or the pseudogene TRBV3-2) with TRBJ1-6; weak D call: TRBD1 (6 bases). CDR1 is LGHDT and CDR2 is YNNKEL in the germline V gene (reference sequence). The CDR3 spans 20 residues. The V gene lost 1 base and the J gene lost 1 base, with 20 bases spanning the gap. CDR3 DNA sequence: TGTGCCAGCAGCCAAGTAGCATTGGGGGGGCGCGGGTCCTATAATTCACCCCTCCACTTT. Its translation: CASSQVALGGRGSYNSPLHF.

The genes are TRBV7-6 and TRBJ2-1, with D possibly matching TRBD2 (5 bases). V was trimmed by 1 base and J by 11 bases, leaving 18 bases between them. The CDR3 is made up of 15 amino acids. CDR1 is SGHVS, CDR2 FNYEAQ, per germline. The CDR3 coding sequence is TGTGCCAGCAGCTTAGTAGACAAACGGGGATCTAAGCAGTTCTTC. Translated, it gives CASSLVDKRGSKQFF.

The rearrangement links TRBV7-8 to TRBJ1-1; no clear D gene. CDR1 SGHVS and CDR2 FQNEAQ come from the germline V gene. V was pared by 5 bases and J by 7 bases, with 8 bases between. The CDR3 has 11 residues. CDR3 in DNA: TGTGCCAGCAGCCGTTACAGTGAAGCTTTCTTT. It specifies CASSRYSEAFF.

V is TRBV29-1 and J is TRBJ1-2, with TRBD1 matching 9 bases. The CDR3 extends over 13 amino acids. The V and J ends lost 6 bases and 7 bases, in that order; junction bases with no gene match: 9. CDR1 is SQVTM and CDR2 is ANQGSEA in the germline V gene. CDR3 DNA: TGCAGCGTCCTGACACAGGGGGCATCTGGCTACACCTTC. This sequence encodes CSVLTQGASGYTF.

V gene TRBV7-2 combines with J gene TRBJ2-3; possibly TRBD2 for D (6 bases). From germline, CDR1 is SGHTA and CDR2 FQGNSA. CDR3 length equals 13 residues. V lost 5 bases to trimming and J lost 8 bases, with 14 bases between them. The CDR3 loop is CASSPSVEGTQYF. In DNA form, the CDR3 reads TGTGCCAGCAGCCCTAGCGTCGAGGGTACGCAGTATTTT.

The chain is built from TRBV19 and TRBJ2-1; 9 positions agree with TRBD2. The CDR3 loop spans 16 amino acids. The V gene end was trimmed by 2 bases and the J gene end by 2 bases; junction bases not matched to a gene: 4. The germline V gene encodes CDR1 LNHDA and CDR2 SQIVND (reference sequence). CDR3 residues: CASSIRASGTYNEQFF. CDR3 sequence (DNA): TGTGCCAGTAGTATAAGGGCTAGCGGGACCTACAATGAGCAGTTCTTC.

The rearrangement uses TRBV19 and TRBJ2-3; 11 bases are a match to TRBD2. The CDR3 is 16 residues long. Trimming took 3 bases from V and 6 from J; bases not matched to a gene: 8. Looked up from germline, CDR1 is LNHDA and CDR2 is SQIVND (reference sequence). CDR3 nucleotide sequence: TGTGCCAGTAGTATCCCGGGACTAGCGGTCGACGATACGCAGTATTTT. Translated: CASSIPGLAVDDTQYF. Together with reference TRBV19 and TRBJ2-3, the CDR3 gives the full variable domain: DGGITQSPKYLFRKEGQNVTLSCEQNLNHDAMYWYRQDPGQGLRLIYYSQIVNDFQKGDIAEGYSVSREKKESFPLTVTSAQKNPTAFYLCASSIPGLAVDDTQYFGPGTRLTVL.

The CDR3 protein is CASSRGTSAYEQYF. For the CDR3, the DNA is TGTGCCAGCAGCCGTGGGACTAGCGCTTACGAGCAGTACTTC. The chain combines TRBV5-5 with TRBJ2-7, with 10 nucleotides matching TRBD2. The CDR3 consists of 14 residues. The V segment lost 4 bases and the J segment 4 bases; nucleotides outside the gene matches: 5. Germline V lookup: CDR1 SGHKS, CDR2 YYEKEE (reference sequence).

This clone was found once. The genes are TRBV20-1 and TRBJ2-5; the match to TRBD2 covers 9 bases. V lost 3 bases, J lost 5 bases, and 4 bases stayed unmatched. Germline V gene lookup returns CDR1 DFQATT and CDR2 SNEGSKA (reference sequence). This CDR3 spans 13 amino acids. CDR3 loop: CSASLAGSETQYF. CDR3 coding DNA: TGCAGTGCTAGTCTAGCGGGGTCCGAGACCCAGTACTTC.